The clone carrying this TCR beta chain came up once. The sample belongs to a study of blood T cell repertoires in COVID-19. Methods used by the authors: Using reference gene primer amplification, nucleated cell counts were estimated. Measured with immunoSEQ multiplex PCR; TCRdb has only the in-frame clones, and not every one. That table gives V, J and clone size, and the DNA gave D and trimming. The profile shows 210,000 or so clones, nearly 90% of them singletons. Germline trimming cut 2 bases from V and 7 bases from J; bases unmatched to any gene: 3. Germline CDR1 LGHDT, CDR2 YNNKEL (reference sequence). This CDR3 spans 16 amino acids.

Sequenced material: PBMCs or T cells enriched from blood (not recorded which). This receptor was identified in a man aged 25 to 40 who had recovered from COVID-19. The rearrangement uses TRBV3-1 (or the pseudogene TRBV3-2) and TRBJ2-1, with TRBD2 matching 15 bases. CDR3 protein: CASSQRTSGGANEQFF. The CDR3 DNA is TGTGCCAGCAGCCAACGGACTAGCGGGGGGGCAAATGAGCAGTTCTTC.